One and the same sample provided the 24 T cell receptor beta chains below, sequenced in a study of a mutant IDH1 vaccine in newly diagnosed glioma. Time point: week 47, end of study. With topical imiquimod, each dose of the vaccine consisted of 300 ug of mutant IDH1 20-mer peptide. Here immunoSEQ multiplex PCR was the method, and the copy in TCRdb shows in-frame clones only, minus some. In the table there are under 45,000 clones, approximately 86% of which are singletons. Antigens of these TCRs are unknown. Sequences were derived from PBMCs, sampled from a glioma patient whose treatment included an IDH1 peptide vaccine. The receptors derive from a young man with glioma. Some clones in this sample may be carry-over from other donors' samples.

The chain uses TRBV6-5 and TRBJ2-7; TRBD1 might be the D (6 bases). The germline CDR1 and CDR2 sequences are MNHEY and SVGAGI. V was shortened by 0 bases and J by 3 bases, with 15 bases between the two germline ends. The CDR3 sequence is 16 residues long. CDR3: CASSYSEDRGGYEQYF. The CDR3, as DNA: TGTGCCAGCAGTTACTCTGAGGACAGAGGTGGCTACGAGCAGTACTTC.

The V gene is TRBV18, the J gene TRBJ1-1, with a tentative D call TRBD1 (5 bases). The CDR3 sequence is 17 residues long. Trimming cost V 3 bases and J 1 base, with 18 bases left between them. CDR1 KGHSH and CDR2 LQKENI come from the germline V gene. The chain's CDR3 is CASSPVSGTGGNTEAFF. CDR3 nucleotides: TGTGCCAGCTCACCGGTCTCGGGGACGGGCGGGAACACTGAAGCTTTCTTT.

CDR3 residues: CASSLETGNPSYEQYF. For the CDR3, the DNA is TGCGCCAGCAGCTTGGAGACAGGCAATCCCAGCTACGAGCAGTACTTC. The V and J genes are TRBV5-1 and TRBJ2-7, with a tentative D call TRBD1 (6 bases). V was cut by 0 bases and J by 3 bases, with 16 bases left in between. This CDR3 has 16 amino acids. The germline gives CDR1 SGHRS, CDR2 YFSETQ.

The rearrangement uses TRBV4-1 and TRBJ1-2; D perhaps matches TRBD1 (5 bases). The CDR3 sequence is 13 residues long. V was shortened by 0 bases and J by 8 bases, with 10 bases between the two germline ends. The germline V gene encodes CDR1 MGHRA and CDR2 YSYEKL. The CDR3 coding sequence is TGCGCCAGCAGCCAAGATTTTTGGGGCGGCTACACCTTC. This sequence encodes CASSQDFWGGYTF.

The V gene is TRBV6-1, the J gene TRBJ2-7, with unresolved D. From germline, CDR1 is MNHNS and CDR2 SASEGT. V dropped 7 bases and J dropped 6 bases, with 10 bases sitting between them. The CDR3 contains 11 residues. The chain's CDR3 is CASTHSSEQYF. In nucleotides, the CDR3 is TGTGCCAGCACCCATAGCTCCGAGCAGTACTTC.

This chain uses TRBV5-6 with TRBJ2-2; TRBD2 might be the D (6 bases). CDR3 size: 16 residues. Trimming took off 9 bases at V and 0 bases at J, with 18 bases between the two ends. In germline, CDR1 is SGHDT, CDR2 YYEEEE. Here the CDR3 reads CATKTWVAANTGELFF. For the CDR3, the DNA is TGTGCCACTAAGACTTGGGTAGCGGCGAACACCGGGGAGCTGTTTTTT. Variable domain in full (rest from reference TRBV5-6 and TRBJ2-2): DAGVTQSPTHLIKTRGQQVTLRCSPKSGHDTVSWYQQALGQGPQFIFQYYEEEERQRGNFPDRFSGHQFPNYSSELNVNALLLGDSALYLCATKTWVAANTGELFFGEGSRLTVL.

V and J are TRBV18 and TRBJ2-5; the match to TRBD1 covers 7 bases. CDR1 KGHSH and CDR2 LQKENI come from the germline V gene. J was trimmed by 7 bases and V by 0 bases; bases with no gene match: 11. CDR3 length equals 16 residues. The CDR3 protein is CASSPPGRGGLVTQYF. The CDR3 coding sequence is TGTGCCAGCTCACCACCGGGCAGAGGGGGCCTTGTGACCCAGTACTTC.

The rearrangement links TRBV7-9 to TRBJ1-6; D may be TRBD1 (6 bases). Trimming shortened V by 11 bases and J by 7 bases, and 15 bases separated the two germline ends. Germline CDR1 and CDR2: SEHNR and FQNEAQ (reference sequence). The CDR3 length is 13 residues. Written as DNA, the CDR3 is TGTGCCGGTGGGGGCGAGGAGAATTCACCCCTCCACTTT. Translated, it gives CAGGGEENSPLHF.

The chain employs TRBV2 and TRBJ2-7, with a possible D match to TRBD1 (6 bases). V lost 0 bases and J lost 2, with 8 bases in between. The germline CDR1 and CDR2 sequences are SNHLY and FYNNEI. The CDR3 is 14 amino acids. CDR3 sequence: CASSEAGGAYEQYF. The CDR3 DNA reads as TGTGCCAGCAGTGAAGCAGGGGGAGCCTACGAGCAGTACTTC. Full variable domain (remainder filled in from reference TRBV2 and TRBJ2-7): EPEVTQTPSHQVTQMGQEVILRCVPISNHLYFYWYRQILGQKVEFLVSFYNNEISEKSEIFDDQFSVERPDGSNFTLKIRSTKLEDSAMYFCASSEAGGAYEQYFGPGTRLTVT.

This chain links TRBV6-5 with TRBJ1-1, with no clear D. Trimming left V 4 bases short and J 4 bases short, with 10 bases between. CDR3 length: 13 residues. Germline values: CDR1 MNHEY, CDR2 SVGAGI. DNA of the CDR3: TGTGCCAGCAGTTCCCGGAAGGGCACTGAAGCTTTCTTT. Encoded protein: CASSSRKGTEAFF.

V and J are TRBV18 and TRBJ2-7; D remains ambiguous. The CDR3 is 14 amino acids. V lost 1 base and J lost 0, with 7 bases in between. Germline assignment: CDR1 KGHSH and CDR2 LQKENI. In DNA, the CDR3 is TGTGCCAGCTCACCACTTTTTCTCTCCTACGAGCAGTACTTC. Residues: CASSPLFLSYEQYF.

The chain links TRBV13 to TRBJ2-1; TRBD1 is a possible D gene (6 bases). V lost 6 bases, J lost 7 bases, and 13 bases lay in between. The CDR3 is 13 amino acids. Germline V gene sequence: CDR1 PRHDT, CDR2 FYEKMQ (reference sequence). In DNA form, the CDR3 reads TGTGCCAGCAGTCAATCGAGGGGGAATGAGCAGTTCTTC. It yields the protein CASSQSRGNEQFF. The variable domain in full, completed from reference TRBV13 and TRBJ2-1, reads AAGVIQSPRHLIKEKRETATLKCYPIPRHDTVYWYQQGPGQDPQFLISFYEKMQSDKGSIPDRFSAQQFSDYHSELNMSSLELGDSALYFCASSQSRGNEQFFGPGTRLTVL.

The chain joins TRBV19 to TRBJ1-2; the D gene is possibly TRBD1 (6 bases). Germline V CDR1 and CDR2: LNHDA, SQIVND (reference sequence). V was shortened by 5 bases and J by 5 bases, with 27 bases between the two germline ends. There are 18 residues in the CDR3. CDR3 DNA: TGTGCCAGTAGTCCCCCCGGGATCCACAGGGAAGAAAGGTATGGCTACACCTTC. Translated, it gives CASSPPGIHREERYGYTF.

This clone came up a few times. This rearrangement joins TRBV6-5 to TRBJ1-5; no definite D call. V was clipped by 0 bases and J by 5 bases, with 5 bases between them. From germline, CDR1 is MNHEY and CDR2 SVGAGI. This CDR3 region has 13 residues. CDR3 nucleotides: TGTGCCAGCAGTTACTCAGCCGATCAGCCCCAGCATTTT. This sequence encodes CASSYSADQPQHF.

The V and J genes are TRBV6-1 and TRBJ1-1; 10 nucleotides match TRBD1. The CDR3 loop spans 15 amino acids. CDR1 and CDR2 from the germline V gene are MNHNS and SASEGT. V shed 4 bases, J shed 3 bases, and the junction held 5 bases outside the gene matches. The CDR3, as DNA: TGTGCCAGCAGTGCCCGGACAGGGGGAGACACTGAAGCTTTCTTT. Translating gives CASSARTGGDTEAFF.

V gene TRBV2 combines with J gene TRBJ1-1; no reliable D call. V lost 6 bases, J lost 3 bases, and 5 bases lay in between. The CDR3 sequence is 11 residues long. Germline loops: CDR1 SNHLY, CDR2 FYNNEI. In nucleotides, the CDR3 is TGTGCCAGCAGCGCACACACTGAAGCTTTCTTT. The encoded protein is CASSAHTEAFF.

CDR3 DNA: TGTGCCAGCAGCCCACACCTCTCGGGACAGGGACTTGTAGGCACTGAAGCTTTCTTT. Translating it yields CASSPHLSGQGLVGTEAFF. The gene calls are TRBV7-8 and TRBJ1-1, with 9 bases fitting TRBD1. V trimming: 5 bases; J trimming: 4 bases; junction bases outside the gene matches: 20. CDR3 size: 19 residues. The germline gives CDR1 SGHVS, CDR2 FQNEAQ.

In its sample, this clone was seen once. This rearrangement joins TRBV6-1 to TRBJ1-2; no firm D call. Per germline, CDR1 MNHNS and CDR2 SASEGT. V was pared by 0 bases and J by 8 bases, with 19 bases between. The CDR3 extends over 16 amino acids. The CDR3 loop reads CASSEALGYQVGGYTF. CDR3 DNA: TGTGCCAGCAGTGAAGCGCTTGGCTATCAGGTGGGGGGCTACACCTTC.

V is TRBV7-2 and J is TRBJ2-7, with 9 positions matching TRBD1. Looked up from germline, CDR1 is SGHTA and CDR2 is FQGNSA. The trim removed 7 bases at V and 6 bases at J, leaving 13 bases unmatched. The CDR3 runs to 15 residues. CDR3: CASTLWGQGPGEQYF. CDR3 in DNA: TGTGCCAGCACCCTCTGGGGACAGGGACCCGGCGAGCAGTACTTC.

This clone was seen only once. V usage is TRBV4-3 and J usage is TRBJ1-4; 7 nucleotides align to TRBD1. Germline-derived CDR1 and CDR2 are LGHNA and YSLEER. V shed 1 base and J 5 bases; nucleotides not matched to a gene: 4. There are 15 residues in the CDR3. The CDR3 reads CASSQGDRLNEKLFF. CDR3 sequence (DNA): TGCGCCAGCAGCCAAGGGGACAGACTGAATGAAAAACTGTTTTTT.

V is TRBV30 and J is TRBJ1-2; the match to TRBD1 covers 7 bases. Germline V gene data show CDR1 as GTSNPN and CDR2 as SVGIG (reference sequence). The CDR3 loop spans 13 amino acids. Germline trimming cut 2 bases from V and 5 bases from J; bases unmatched to any gene: 5. CDR3 DNA sequence: TGTGCCTGGAGTCCGACAGGGAAGTATGGCTACACCTTC. Its translation is CAWSPTGKYGYTF. The whole variable domain, filled in from reference TRBV30 and TRBJ1-2, reads SQTIHQWPATLVQPVGSPLSLECTVEGTSNPNLYWYRQAAGRGLQLLFYSVGIGQISSEVPQNLSASRPQDRQFILSSKKLLLSDSGFYLCAWSPTGKYGYTFGSGTRLTVV.

The sample holds one count of this clone. The V gene is TRBV4-2, the J gene TRBJ2-5; 8 bases map to TRBD2. Germline CDR1 LGHNA, CDR2 YNFKEQ. V lost 0 bases, J lost 1 base, and 4 bases stayed unmatched. The CDR3 length is 16 residues. The CDR3 region is CASSQEGGGSQETQYF. DNA of the CDR3: TGTGCCAGCAGCCAAGAAGGCGGGGGGTCCCAAGAGACCCAGTACTTC.

The V and J genes are TRBV2 and TRBJ2-7, with unresolved D. Between the trimmed V and J ends, which lost 5 bases and 3 bases, there was a span of 8 bases. This CDR3 contains 12 residues. The germline V gene has CDR1 SNHLY and CDR2 FYNNEI. CDR3 in DNA: TGTGCCAGCAGTCCGTTCGGCTACGAGCAGTACTTC. Translation gives CASSPFGYEQYF. The full variable domain, its missing parts supplied by reference TRBV2 and TRBJ2-7, is EPEVTQTPSHQVTQMGQEVILRCVPISNHLYFYWYRQILGQKVEFLVSFYNNEISEKSEIFDDQFSVERPDGSNFTLKIRSTKLEDSAMYFCASSPFGYEQYFGPGTRLTVT.

The rearrangement uses TRBV27 and TRBJ2-7, with 10 bases aligning to TRBD2. V lost 5 bases to trimming and J lost 4 bases; unmatched junction nucleotides: 8. The CDR3 is 15 amino acids. CDR1 is MNHEY, CDR2 SMNVEV, per germline (reference sequence). The DNA of the CDR3 is TGTGCCAGCAGTCCTACTTCTAGCGGGAGTTACGAGCAGTACTTC. Translating gives CASSPTSSGSYEQYF.